Presented here are 6 T cell receptor beta chains from one specimen sequenced in a study of CD8 T cells in ankylosing spondylitis. From the 5' RACE reads, TCRdb called clonotypes with MiXCR, one entry per CDR3 protein. This sample has around 210,000 distinct CDR3 sequences, with 8.2% found just once. The sequenced material came from blood, either unsorted or a sorted T cell fraction (not recorded which). All receptors come from a female donor with ankylosing spondylitis or in good health (not recorded which).

Only a few counts were recorded for this clonotype. The chain couples TRBV18 to TRBJ2-5; maybe TRBD1 (6 bases). V lost 3 bases and J lost 2, with 10 bases in between. Germline assignment: CDR1 KGHSH and CDR2 LQKENI. CDR3 size: 14 residues. CDR3 sequence reads: CASSPGHLQETQYF. DNA for the CDR3: TGTGCCAGCTCACCGGGACATCTTCAAGAGACCCAGTACTTC. Using reference TRBV18 and TRBJ2-5 for the parts outside the CDR3, the full variable domain is NAGVMQNPRHLVRRRGQEARLRCSPMKGHSHVYWYRQLPEEGLKFMVYLQKENIIDESGMPKERFSAEFPKEGPSILRIQQVVRGDSAAYFCASSPGHLQETQYFGPGTRLLVL.

This clonotype has a count of ten or more. The V call is TRBV7-2, the J call TRBJ2-3; no clear D gene. Per germline, CDR1 SGHTA and CDR2 FQGNSA. This CDR3 region has 15 residues. Between the trimmed V and J ends, which lost 1 base and 7 bases, there was a span of 15 bases. The CDR3, as DNA: TGTGCCAGCAGCTTAGACGCAGTACTATCGAATACGCAGTATTTT. It is translated as CASSLDAVLSNTQYF.

This clonotype was observed at least ten times. The CDR3 loop reads CSARDSQEATYEQYF. The CDR3 DNA sequence: TGCAGTGCTAGAGATTCCCAGGAGGCTACCTACGAGCAGTACTTC. The rearrangement uses TRBV20-1 and TRBJ2-7; D possibly corresponds to TRBD2 (5 bases). Per germline, CDR1 DFQATT and CDR2 SNEGSKA (reference sequence). The CDR3 runs to 15 residues. V was clipped by 0 bases and J by 2 bases, with 14 bases between them.

In its sample, this clonotype was seen many times. V and J are TRBV5-1 and TRBJ2-3; D gene unclear. Germline values: CDR1 SGHRS, CDR2 YFSETQ. CDR3 length: 14 amino acids. The germline V and J ends were trimmed by 2 bases and 0 bases, with 7 bases remaining between them. CDR3 amino acids: CASSFSDSTDTQYF. CDR3 DNA: TGCGCCAGCAGCTTCAGTGATAGCACAGATACGCAGTATTTT.

Comments on this clonotype: This clone may be a read error of a much larger clone one base away. This chain connects TRBV12-3 or TRBV12-4 to TRBJ2-7; no firm D call. The CDR3 runs to 14 residues. Trimming stripped 5 bases from V and 6 bases from J, with 17 bases between. The CDR3 bases are TGTGCCAGCAGTCAGACACCGTCCAGCTGCGAGCAGTACTTC. It specifies CASSQTPSSCEQYF.

This clonotype was detected ten times or more. The chain carries TRBV29-1 and TRBJ2-2; no reliable D call. The CDR3 runs to 12 residues. Germline CDR1 SQVTM, CDR2 ANQGSEA. V lost 8 bases and J lost 5, with 12 bases in between. CDR3 nucleotide sequence: TGCAGCTTTTCCCGCCTTACCGGGGAGCTGTTTTTT. The encoded protein is CSFSRLTGELFF.